This T cell receptor (beta chain) derives from a study of blood T cell repertoires in COVID-19. At the level of the study: COVID-19 samples collected from the United States, Italy and Spain covered acute and convalescent phases.

Looked up from germline, CDR1 is SGHNT and CDR2 is YENEEA. The CDR3 is made up of 15 amino acids. With V trimmed by 2 bases and J by 4 bases, 4 bases remained unmatched. Clones were sequenced by immunoSEQ multiplex PCR, and TCRdb holds only the in-frame ones, with some missing. Of 250,000 to 350,000 clones listed, about 87% are singletons. Enrolment of Seattle patients took place during active infection, and they were followed longitudinally. This receptor was obtained from a woman between 45 and 65 years old with COVID-19, enrolled during active disease. The chain uses TRBV11-3 and TRBJ2-1; TRBD1 matches 8 bases. Material for sequencing was peripheral blood. CDR3 DNA: TGTGCCAGCAGCTTAACCCGGGACAGGTACAATGAGCAGTTCTTC. It specifies CASSLTRDRYNEQFF. Using reference TRBV11-3 and TRBJ2-1 for the parts outside the CDR3, the full variable domain is EAGVVQSPRYKIIEKKQPVAFWCNPISGHNTLYWYLQNLGQGPELLIRYENEEAVDDSQLPKDRFSAERLKGVDSTLKIQPAELGDSAVYLCASSLTRDRYNEQFFGPGTRLTVL.